The 28 T cell receptor beta chains presented below share a single source sample, sequenced in a study of T cells in Graves' hyperthyroidism and ophthalmopathy. TCR beta CDR3 region amplification was performed from RNA transcripts. The HTBI primer set served for first-round RT-PCR of the TCR CDR3. TCRdb used MiXCR to reprocess the multiplex PCR reads, holding one entry per CDR3 protein. The profile shows around 690,000 distinct CDR3 sequences, roughly a sixth of them singletons. The sample comprised blood. Receptors originate from a man over 45 with Graves' hyperthyroidism.

The chain has TRBV18 and TRBJ2-1; no clear D gene. Germline loops: CDR1 KGHSH, CDR2 LQKENI. The CDR3 has 14 residues. V was pared by 2 bases and J by 7 bases, with 12 bases between. The CDR3 spells CASSPARNKNEQFF. In nucleotides, the CDR3 is TGTGCCAGCTCACCAGCCAGAAATAAAAATGAGCAGTTCTTC.

This clonotype was observed many times. The chain employs TRBV12-3 or TRBV12-4 and TRBJ2-3, with 9 bases that match TRBD1. The J segment lost 0 bases and the V segment lost 8 bases, leaving 9 bases of the junction unmatched. CDR3 length: 16 amino acids. CDR3 DNA sequence: TGTGCCAGCTTGCTCGCGGGGACAGGGAGCACAGATACGCAGTATTTT. Protein: CASLLAGTGSTDTQYF.

This clonotype has a count of ten or more. This sequence joins TRBV5-1 and TRBJ1-1; the match to TRBD1 covers 7 bases. In germline, CDR1 is SGHRS, CDR2 YFSETQ. With V trimmed by 4 bases and J by 1 base, 7 bases remained unmatched. The CDR3 consists of 15 residues. CDR3 sequence reads: CASSPDRAGNTEAFF. The CDR3 coding sequence is TGCGCCAGCAGCCCTGACAGGGCCGGGAACACTGAAGCTTTCTTT.

This clonotype was observed many times. The CDR3 DNA is TGTGCCAGCAGTATTCGGGGGAGTGACGAGCAGTACTTC. Protein sequence: CASSIRGSDEQYF. The rearrangement links TRBV25-1 to TRBJ2-7; perhaps TRBD2 as D (6 bases). There are 13 residues in the CDR3. CDR1 and CDR2 from the germline V gene are MGHDK and SYGVNS. The germline V and J ends were trimmed by 5 bases and 5 bases, with 13 bases remaining between them.

The CDR3, as DNA: TGTGCCAGCAGCTTAGTAGGGGGCGGAGGCAATGAGCAGTTCTTC. Residues: CASSLVGGGGNEQFF. The V call is TRBV7-9, the J call TRBJ2-1; TRBD1 aligns across 7 bases. This CDR3 is built from 15 residues. Germline V gives CDR1 SEHNR, CDR2 FQNEAQ (reference sequence). The ends lost 1 base at V and 6 bases at J; junction bases unmatched: 6.

The genes are TRBV3-1 and TRBJ2-5, with D unresolved. Germline V gives CDR1 LGHDT, CDR2 YNNKEL (reference sequence). Deletions cut 0 bases from V and 2 bases from J, with 7 bases between. The CDR3 runs to 14 residues. The CDR3 is CASSQDYGQETQYF. The CDR3 DNA is TGTGCCAGCAGCCAAGACTATGGGCAAGAGACCCAGTACTTC.

The sample holds many counts of this clonotype. The chain couples TRBV11-2 to TRBJ2-3; 9 bases agree with TRBD1. The CDR3 runs 13 residues. Germline V gene lookup returns CDR1 SGHAT and CDR2 FQNNGV. After removal of 4 bases from V and 4 bases from J, the junction contained 0 bases not matched to a gene. The CDR3, as DNA: TGTGCCAGCAGCTGGACAGGGGCAGATACGCAGTATTTT. Amino acid sequence: CASSWTGADTQYF.

The chain is built from TRBV5-1 and TRBJ2-2; D may match TRBD1 or TRBD2 (5 bases each). This CDR3 is 14 amino acids long. With 5 bases removed from V and 6 bases from J, the gap between germline ends came to 14 bases. CDR1 and CDR2 from the germline V gene are SGHRS and YFSETQ. For the CDR3, the DNA is TGCGCCAGCAGGACCGGGACGGGGCCCGGGGAGCTGTTTTTT. Encoded protein: CASRTGTGPGELFF.

There are a few counts of this clonotype. The rearrangement links TRBV6-6 to TRBJ2-7; the D gene could be TRBD1 or TRBD2 (5 bases each). CDR3 size: 16 residues. Trimming took off 2 bases at V and 5 bases at J, with 19 bases between the two ends. Per germline, CDR1 MNHNY and CDR2 SVGAGI (reference sequence). The CDR3 nucleotides read TGTGCCAGCAGTTACCAGGGCGAGGGAACGCTAGACGAGCAGTACTTC. Its protein is CASSYQGEGTLDEQYF.

This clonotype was observed many times. The CDR3 nucleotides read TGCAGTGCTGGGGGTAGCGGGAGGTTTAATGAGCAGTTCTTC. Protein sequence: CSAGGSGRFNEQFF. This rearrangement joins TRBV20-1 to TRBJ2-1, with 10 nucleotides matching TRBD2. The CDR3 sequence is 14 residues long. V was clipped by 5 bases and J by 7 bases; unmatched bases: 8. Germline V gene data show CDR1 as DFQATT and CDR2 as SNEGSKA (reference sequence).

This clonotype came up a few times. The junction departs from germline at one end; a sequencing error may be responsible. This chain uses TRBV14 with TRBJ2-7; a possible D gene is TRBD2 (5 bases). CDR3 length: 13 amino acids. Germline V gives CDR1 SGHDN, CDR2 FVKESK. In DNA form, the CDR3 reads TGTGCCAGCAGCCAAGCCTTAGACTACGAACAGTACTTC. It codes for CASSQALDYEQYF.

This clonotype was observed a few times. The chain recombines TRBV7-2 with TRBJ1-1, with D maybe TRBD1 (5 bases). The CDR3 length is 13 residues. Germline-derived CDR1 and CDR2 are SGHTA and FQGNSA. Trimming pared 5 bases from V and 5 bases from J, leaving 12 bases between. CDR3 sequence reads: CASSTTGWTEAFF. The CDR3 nucleotides read TGTGCCAGCAGCACTACAGGTTGGACTGAAGCTTTCTTT.

This clonotype was observed a few times. This chain joins TRBV5-1 and TRBJ1-3; possible D gene TRBD1, 5 bases. The V and J ends lost 0 bases and 1 base respectively, with 11 bases between them. CDR1 SGHRS and CDR2 YFSETQ come from the germline V gene. This CDR3 comprises 16 residues. This CDR3 is CASSLESGLSGNTIYF. DNA for the CDR3: TGCGCCAGCAGCTTGGAATCGGGGCTTTCTGGAAACACCATATATTTT.

The J gene is TRBJ1-1, the V gene TRBV5-1; TRBD1 aligns across 7 bases. V lost 8 bases and J lost 5; bases outside the gene matches: 9. Germline-derived CDR1 and CDR2 are SGHRS and YFSETQ. CDR3 length equals 13 residues. The CDR3 DNA sequence: TGCGCCAGTTCAGAACAGGGGATTACTGAAGCTTTCTTT. Its translation: CASSEQGITEAFF.

The V gene is TRBV24-1, the J gene TRBJ2-7; 8 bases match TRBD1. Losses at the gene ends were 2 bases for V and 3 bases for J; bases not matched to a gene: 8. The V gene's germline CDR1 is KGHDR and CDR2 SFDVKD. This CDR3 has 16 residues. The DNA for the CDR3 is TGTGCCACCAGTGATTCTCTTCGAGACAGGGGCTACGAGCAGTACTTC. Translation gives CATSDSLRDRGYEQYF.

The table lists this clonotype with many counts. The J gene is TRBJ1-2, the V gene TRBV12-3 or TRBV12-4, with TRBD1 as a possible D gene (5 bases). Trimming cost V 3 bases and J 5 bases, with 16 bases left between them. This CDR3 contains 15 residues. The CDR3 region is CASSFPTGGTYGYTF. Here the CDR3 DNA reads TGTGCCAGCAGTTTCCCCACGGGGGGAACATATGGCTACACCTTC.

At least ten counts were recorded for this clonotype. The chain joins TRBV30 to TRBJ1-1, with D unclear. CDR1 is GTSNPN and CDR2 is SVGIG in the germline V gene (reference sequence). This CDR3 spans 12 amino acids. The V end was cut by 3 bases, the J end by 1 base, with 6 bases between. The CDR3 DNA reads TGTGCCTGGAGCCGAACGAACACTGAAGCTTTCTTT. The encoded protein is CAWSRTNTEAFF.

The sample holds many counts of this clonotype. The chain has TRBV24-1 and TRBJ1-2; D gene ambiguous. The germline V and J ends were trimmed by 1 base and 2 bases, with 7 bases remaining between them. The CDR3 has 14 amino acids. The germline CDR1 and CDR2 sequences are KGHDR and SFDVKD. The DNA of the CDR3 is TGTGCCACCAGTGATTTAACCAAAAACTATGGCTACACCTTC. Translating it yields CATSDLTKNYGYTF.

This clonotype was counted once. A much more abundant neighbour one base away suggests this may be a read error. The chain carries TRBV3-1 and TRBJ1-1; maybe TRBD1 (5 bases). V shed 3 bases and J shed 1 base, with 12 bases lying between them. This CDR3 region has 15 residues. Germline V gene lookup returns CDR1 LGHDT and CDR2 YNNKEL (reference sequence). CDR3 coding DNA: TGTGCCAGCAGCCACCGAGGACAAAGGAACACTGAAGCTTTCTTT. Translated: CASSHRGQRNTEAFF.

The gene calls are TRBV30 and TRBJ2-3; D possibly corresponds to TRBD2 (5 bases). With 2 bases removed from V and 3 bases from J, the gap between germline ends came to 15 bases. This CDR3 contains 15 residues. From germline, CDR1 is GTSNPN and CDR2 SVGIG (reference sequence). CDR3 residues: CAWSFRGMWTDTQYF. CDR3 DNA sequence: TGTGCCTGGAGTTTCAGAGGGATGTGGACAGATACGCAGTATTTT.

V and J are TRBV5-1 and TRBJ2-2, with D tentatively TRBD2 (6 bases). Germline values: CDR1 SGHRS, CDR2 YFSETQ. V was pared by 4 bases and J by 8 bases, with 15 bases between. The CDR3 is 14 amino acids. CDR3 sequence reads: CASSGRLGGGELFF. The CDR3 coding sequence is TGCGCCAGCAGCGGTCGACTAGGCGGGGGGGAGCTGTTTTTT.

This clonotype has a handful of counts. This sequence joins TRBV5-5 and TRBJ2-7; the D gene is possibly TRBD1 (6 bases). This CDR3 is built from 15 residues. From germline, CDR1 is SGHKS and CDR2 YYEKEE (reference sequence). The V and J ends lost 0 bases and 6 bases respectively, with 16 bases between them. For the CDR3, the DNA is TGTGCCAGCAGCTTGGTATACAGGGAGCTCTCCGAGCAGTACTTC. It is translated as CASSLVYRELSEQYF.

This clonotype was seen only a few times. The chain carries TRBV7-2 and TRBJ2-7, with 9 bases aligning to TRBD1. This CDR3 contains 14 residues. Trimming cost V 7 bases and J 2 bases; bases outside gene matches: 6. CDR1 is SGHTA and CDR2 is FQGNSA in the germline V gene. The CDR3, as DNA: TGTGCCAGCACCGGGACAGGGAAGACCTACGAGCAGTACTTC. Residues: CASTGTGKTYEQYF.

V gene TRBV19 combines with J gene TRBJ2-3; D remains unclear. V was pared by 5 bases and J by 2 bases, with 11 bases between. CDR3 length: 14 amino acids. Germline V gene sequence: CDR1 LNHDA, CDR2 SQIVND (reference sequence). The CDR3 region is CASSGSRATDTQYF. Written as DNA, the CDR3 is TGTGCCAGTAGTGGAAGCAGAGCCACAGATACGCAGTATTTT.

This clonotype was recorded many times. This chain links TRBV6-1 with TRBJ2-7, with 9 bases fitting TRBD2. CDR3 length: 15 residues. The J segment lost 4 bases and the V segment lost 7 bases, leaving 11 bases of the junction unmatched. Germline CDR1 MNHNS, CDR2 SASEGT. CDR3 sequence: CASTPTREGQYEQYF. Here the CDR3 DNA reads TGTGCCAGCACCCCAACGCGGGAGGGCCAATACGAGCAGTACTTC.

This clonotype was seen a few times. The CDR3 sequence is CATSRGGLPSGANVLTF. CDR3 bases: TGTGCCACCAGCAGGGGGGGACTGCCCTCTGGGGCCAACGTCCTGACTTTC. The V and J genes are TRBV15 and TRBJ2-6; D may be TRBD2 (6 bases). Per the germline V gene, CDR1 is LNHNV and CDR2 is YYDKDF (reference sequence). The CDR3 is 17 amino acids. Trimming took 3 bases from V and 0 from J, leaving 12 bases between them.

This clonotype was seen a few times. The chain carries TRBV13 and TRBJ2-7; possibly TRBD2 for D (5 bases). The CDR3 has 17 residues. Per germline, CDR1 PRHDT and CDR2 FYEKMQ (reference sequence). V lost 0 bases, J lost 0 bases, and 15 bases lay in between. DNA of the CDR3: TGTGCCAGCAGCTTAGGGAGTCGGGGATCAAGCTCCTACGAGCAGTACTTC. Translation: CASSLGSRGSSSYEQYF.

This clonotype was detected only a few times. The chain couples TRBV5-4 to TRBJ1-6; 7 bases fit TRBD1. Trimming at V came to 0 bases and at J to 8 bases, leaving 8 bases not matched to a gene. Germline V gives CDR1 SGHNT, CDR2 YYREEE (reference sequence). This CDR3 is 16 amino acids long. DNA of the CDR3: TGTGCCAGCAGCTTGGCAGGGGGGGGGGTTGATTCACCCCTCCACTTT. Its protein product is CASSLAGGGVDSPLHF.